These 25 T cell receptor beta chains were all obtained from the same sample, sequenced in a study of CD8+ T cells in alopecia areata. cDNA prepared by RNA extraction and subsequent reverse transcription served as the template for sequencing. The method was immunoSEQ multiplex PCR; TCRdb's version includes in-frame clones alone and lacks a portion of them. The table shows over 150,000 clones, with around three fifths occurring only once. The treatment is: oral pan-JAK inhibitor, 5-10 mg twice daily. The source material was CD4+ T cells sorted from blood, sampled at week 24, from a patient treated with tofacitinib. The receptors were sampled from a human donor with alopecia areata.

The CDR3 spells CSARSDSMNTEAFF. In DNA form, the CDR3 reads TGCAGCGCCCGGAGCGACAGCATGAACACTGAAGCTTTCTTT. J is TRBJ1-1 and V is TRBV29-1; maybe TRBD1 (5 bases). V lost 7 bases to trimming and J lost 0 bases, with 15 bases between them. Germline V lookup: CDR1 SQVTM, CDR2 ANQGSEA. This CDR3 is built from 14 residues.

The V and J genes are TRBV5-6 and TRBJ2-1; 13 nucleotides agree with TRBD2. The ends lost 4 bases at V and 6 bases at J; junction bases unmatched: 13. Germline assignment: CDR1 SGHDT and CDR2 YYEEEE. This CDR3 region has 18 residues. The CDR3 DNA follows: TGTGCCAGCAGCCAGACTAGCGGGGGGCTCGGGAGTGGCAATGAGCAGTTCTTC. Its translation: CASSQTSGGLGSGNEQFF.

The chain carries TRBV7-8 and TRBJ1-5; the D gene is possibly TRBD1 (5 bases). The CDR3 has 14 residues. Germline CDR1 reads SGHVS; CDR2 reads FQNEAQ. V lost 5 bases and J lost 2, with 10 bases in between. CDR3 region: CASSQQGGNQPQHF. The CDR3, as DNA: TGTGCCAGCAGCCAGCAGGGTGGCAATCAGCCCCAGCATTTT.

This rearrangement joins TRBV30 to TRBJ2-6, with D unclear. The CDR3 is 15 amino acids. Germline-derived CDR1 and CDR2 are GTSNPN and SVGIG (reference sequence). The CDR3 here is CASLGMGSGANVLTF. The CDR3 DNA sequence: TGTGCGTCCCTGGGCATGGGCTCTGGGGCCAACGTCCTGACTTTC.

This chain joins TRBV7-9 and TRBJ2-7; 13 nucleotides match TRBD2. The germline CDR1 and CDR2 sequences are SEHNR and FQNEAQ (reference sequence). The CDR3 has 14 amino acids. J was trimmed by 6 bases and V by 5 bases; bases with no gene match: 4. CDR3 protein: CASSLGLAGSEQYF. In DNA form, the CDR3 reads TGTGCCAGCAGCCTGGGACTAGCGGGGTCCGAGCAGTACTTC.

The chain is built from TRBV15 and TRBJ1-2; weak D call: TRBD1 (5 bases). Germline CDR1 LNHNV, CDR2 YYDKDF (reference sequence). Trimming shortened V by 1 base and J by 1 base, and 10 bases separated the two germline ends. This CDR3 is built from 15 residues. The CDR3: CATSRGLQVNYGYTF. The CDR3 DNA reads as TGTGCCACCAGCAGAGGTCTACAGGTTAACTATGGCTACACCTTC.

V is TRBV5-1 and J is TRBJ2-5, with D possibly matching TRBD1 (6 bases). Trimming took off 4 bases at V and 2 bases at J, with 15 bases between the two ends. Germline V lookup: CDR1 SGHRS, CDR2 YFSETQ. CDR3 length: 15 amino acids. DNA for the CDR3: TGCGCCAGCAGCCCTGTCGGACAGAAGCAAGAGACCCAGTACTTC. Translation: CASSPVGQKQETQYF.

V and J are TRBV19 and TRBJ1-6, with TRBD1 as a possible D gene (6 bases). Trimming stripped 5 bases from V and 13 bases from J, with 12 bases between. The CDR3 contains 12 residues. Germline V gene sequence: CDR1 LNHDA, CDR2 SQIVND (reference sequence). The DNA of the CDR3 is TGTGCCAGTAGTGGTGCCGACAGGCCCCTCCACTTT. Translating gives CASSGADRPLHF.

The chain uses TRBV7-9 and TRBJ2-3; TRBD2 aligns across 10 bases. Germline V gene data show CDR1 as SEHNR and CDR2 as FQNEAQ (reference sequence). The V segment lost 5 bases and the J segment 6 bases; nucleotides outside the gene matches: 8. The CDR3 consists of 15 residues. The chain's CDR3 is CASSRTSGLRDTQYF. CDR3 DNA sequence: TGTGCCAGCAGCCGGACTAGCGGACTCAGGGATACGCAGTATTTT.

The chain joins TRBV25-1 to TRBJ1-4, with 8 bases that match TRBD1. The CDR3 is made up of 15 amino acids. Germline CDR1 is MGHDK and CDR2 is SYGVNS. Germline trimming cut 3 bases from V and 7 bases from J; bases unmatched to any gene: 7. The CDR3 DNA is TGTGCCAGCAGTGAGGACAGGGCAAGGGGTGAAAAACTGTTTTTT. It yields the protein CASSEDRARGEKLFF.

This chain joins TRBV6-5 and TRBJ1-6; no clear D gene. Germline values: CDR1 MNHEY, CDR2 SVGAGI. V lost 8 bases, J lost 9 bases, and 11 bases lay in between. The CDR3 loop spans 12 amino acids. CDR3: CASREKGSPLHF. The CDR3 nucleotides are TGTGCCAGCCGGGAAAAGGGTTCACCCCTCCACTTT.

The chain uses TRBV29-1 and TRBJ1-5; 7 positions agree with TRBD1. Losses at the gene ends were 6 bases for V and 1 base for J; bases not matched to a gene: 3. The CDR3 has 13 amino acids. Germline V gene sequence: CDR1 SQVTM, CDR2 ANQGSEA. CDR3 coding DNA: TGCAGCGTGGGCAGGGGGAGCAATCAGCCCCAGCATTTT. This translates into CSVGRGSNQPQHF. Based on the CDR3 plus reference TRBV29-1 and TRBJ1-5, the full variable domain is SAVISQKPSRDICQRGTSLTIQCQVDSQVTMMFWYRQQPGQSLTLIATANQGSEATYESGFVIDKFPISRPNLTFSTLTVSNMSPEDSSIYLCSVGRGSNQPQHFGDGTRLSIL.

To note about this clone: The identical CDR3 is also encoded by other nucleotide sequences in the sample. V and J are TRBV29-1 and TRBJ2-7; D call uncertain. The CDR3 sequence is 12 residues long. V shed 1 base and J shed 2 bases, with 6 bases lying between them. CDR1 and CDR2 from the germline V gene are SQVTM and ANQGSEA. The CDR3 DNA reads as TGCAGCGTTGAAGCAGGAACCTACGAGCAGTACTTC. This sequence encodes CSVEAGTYEQYF.

CDR3 sequence (DNA): TGTGCCAGCAGTGCGACAGGGTGGATAGGCTACACCTTC. This encodes CASSATGWIGYTF. V is TRBV6-5 and J is TRBJ1-2; 7 bases align to TRBD1. V dropped 5 bases and J dropped 8; count of bases not matched to a gene: 8. This CDR3 comprises 13 residues. CDR1 and CDR2 from the germline V gene are MNHEY and SVGAGI.

This clone was seen more than once but under ten times. The CDR3 nucleotides read TGTGCCAGCAGCTTAGCGGGGCGGTATGGCTACACCTTC. Protein product: CASSLAGRYGYTF. The chain has TRBV7-9 and TRBJ1-2; D is possibly TRBD1 (5 bases). The CDR3 spans 13 residues. Deletions cut 0 bases from V and 5 bases from J, with 7 bases between. Germline-derived CDR1 and CDR2 are SEHNR and FQNEAQ (reference sequence).

Of note for this clone: One junction end disagrees with the germline gene, perhaps due to a read error. This chain connects TRBV2 to TRBJ2-7; 10 nucleotides match TRBD1. This CDR3 is built from 14 residues. Per the germline V gene, CDR1 is SNHLY and CDR2 is FYNNEI. The DNA of the CDR3 is TGTGCCAGCACTGAGGGACAGGGGACACAGGAGCGAGTCTTC. This encodes CASTEGQGTQERVF.

This chain connects TRBV7-6 to TRBJ2-7, with TRBD2 identical over 14 bases. This CDR3 has 17 residues. V lost 5 bases and J lost 1; bases outside the gene matches: 7. Germline V gene sequence: CDR1 SGHVS, CDR2 FNYEAQ. The CDR3 here is CASSPRLAGGNSYEQYF. CDR3 nucleotides: TGTGCCAGCAGCCCCCGACTAGCGGGGGGGAATTCCTACGAGCAGTACTTC.

This clone was recorded only once. This sequence joins TRBV18 and TRBJ2-2; 7 bases map to TRBD1. This CDR3 comprises 15 residues. CDR1 KGHSH and CDR2 LQKENI come from the germline V gene. The V gene end was trimmed by 4 bases and the J gene end by 3 bases; junction bases not matched to a gene: 5. CDR3 protein: CASSRQGRDTGELFF. For the CDR3, the DNA is TGTGCCAGCTCACGACAGGGTCGGGACACCGGGGAGCTGTTTTTT.

The V gene is TRBV5-1, the J gene TRBJ2-5, with D perhaps matching TRBD1 or TRBD2 (5 bases each). V was cut by 6 bases and J by 1 base, with 13 bases left in between. The CDR3 extends over 14 amino acids. The V gene's germline CDR1 is SGHRS and CDR2 YFSETQ. DNA for the CDR3: TGCGCCAGCAAGTCCGGGACGGCCCAAGAGACCCAGTACTTC. The encoded protein is CASKSGTAQETQYF.

The chain uses TRBV7-9 and TRBJ1-2; D unresolved. The CDR3 loop spans 14 amino acids. Trimming pared 5 bases from V and 4 bases from J, leaving 14 bases between. CDR1 is SEHNR, CDR2 FQNEAQ, per germline (reference sequence). CDR3 coding DNA: TGTGCCAGCAGCGACCGGACCGCCAGCTATGGCTACACCTTC. Translated, it gives CASSDRTASYGYTF.

Concerning this clone: At one end, the junction sequence differs from germline, possibly due to a read error. The chain recombines TRBV2 with TRBJ2-3; 13 positions agree with TRBD2. The CDR3 spans 11 residues. The germline gives CDR1 SNHLY, CDR2 FYNNEI. CDR3 coding DNA: TGTGCCAGCAGTGAGGCGACTAGCGGGGGGTTT. Its protein is CASSEATSGGF.

The chain combines TRBV6-6 with TRBJ1-5; TRBD1 is a possible D gene (5 bases). Germline V CDR1 and CDR2: MNHNY, SVGAGI (reference sequence). The germline V and J ends were trimmed by 2 bases and 1 base, with 12 bases remaining between them. The CDR3 extends over 16 amino acids. CDR3 loop: CASSYEGDRSNQPQHF. In DNA form, the CDR3 reads TGTGCCAGCAGTTACGAGGGCGACAGAAGCAATCAGCCCCAGCATTTT.

The genes are TRBV6-5 and TRBJ1-3; D unclear. Trimming cost V 0 bases and J 0 bases, with 6 bases left between them. CDR3 size: 15 residues. Germline CDR1 reads MNHEY; CDR2 reads SVGAGI. For the CDR3, the DNA is TGTGCCAGCAGTTACTCGAGCAGCTCTGGAAACACCATATATTTT. It is translated as CASSYSSSSGNTIYF.

This clone was seen just once. This chain uses TRBV30 with TRBJ1-2; D is unclear. Germline CDR1 GTSNPN, CDR2 SVGIG (reference sequence). V lost 8 bases and J 4 bases, leaving 14 bases between the germline ends. The CDR3 has 12 amino acids. The CDR3 DNA reads as TGTGCCGAGCGTGCCGGATCCTATGGCTACACCTTC. Translation gives CAERAGSYGYTF.

Concerning this clone itself: A junction boundary mismatches the germline segment, possibly from a read error. The chain combines TRBV20-1 with TRBJ2-1, with D perhaps being TRBD1 or TRBD2 (6 bases each). The CDR3 totals 8 residues. Looked up from germline, CDR1 is DFQATT and CDR2 is SNEGSKA (reference sequence). Written as DNA, the CDR3 is TGCAGTGCTAGTAGGGGGGTCTTC. Translation gives CSASRGVF.